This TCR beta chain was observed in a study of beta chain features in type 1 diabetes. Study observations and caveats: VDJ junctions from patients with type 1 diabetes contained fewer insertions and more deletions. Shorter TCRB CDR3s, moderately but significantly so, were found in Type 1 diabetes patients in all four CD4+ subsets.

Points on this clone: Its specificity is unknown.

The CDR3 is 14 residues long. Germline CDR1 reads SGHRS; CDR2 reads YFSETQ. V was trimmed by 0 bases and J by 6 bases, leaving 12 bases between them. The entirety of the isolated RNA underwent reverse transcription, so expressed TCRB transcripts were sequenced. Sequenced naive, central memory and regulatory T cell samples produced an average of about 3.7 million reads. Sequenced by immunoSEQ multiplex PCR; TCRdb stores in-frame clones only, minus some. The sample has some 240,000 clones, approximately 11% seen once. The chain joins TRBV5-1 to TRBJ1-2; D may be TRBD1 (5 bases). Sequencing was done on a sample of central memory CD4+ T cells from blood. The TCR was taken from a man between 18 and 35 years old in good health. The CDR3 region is CASSLDQGTDGYTF. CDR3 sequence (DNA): TGCGCCAGCAGCTTGGACCAGGGCACTGATGGCTACACCTTC.